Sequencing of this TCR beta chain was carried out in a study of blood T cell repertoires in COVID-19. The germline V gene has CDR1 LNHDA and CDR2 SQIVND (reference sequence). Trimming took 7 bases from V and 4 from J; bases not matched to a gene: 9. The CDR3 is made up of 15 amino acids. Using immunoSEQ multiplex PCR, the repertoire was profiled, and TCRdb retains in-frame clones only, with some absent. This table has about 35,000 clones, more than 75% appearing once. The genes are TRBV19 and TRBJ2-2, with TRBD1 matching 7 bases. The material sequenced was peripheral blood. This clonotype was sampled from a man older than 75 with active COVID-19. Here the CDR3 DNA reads TGTGCCAGTAAAGCCGGGCACAGGGGCACCGGGGAGCTGTTTTTT. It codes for CASKAGHRGTGELFF.